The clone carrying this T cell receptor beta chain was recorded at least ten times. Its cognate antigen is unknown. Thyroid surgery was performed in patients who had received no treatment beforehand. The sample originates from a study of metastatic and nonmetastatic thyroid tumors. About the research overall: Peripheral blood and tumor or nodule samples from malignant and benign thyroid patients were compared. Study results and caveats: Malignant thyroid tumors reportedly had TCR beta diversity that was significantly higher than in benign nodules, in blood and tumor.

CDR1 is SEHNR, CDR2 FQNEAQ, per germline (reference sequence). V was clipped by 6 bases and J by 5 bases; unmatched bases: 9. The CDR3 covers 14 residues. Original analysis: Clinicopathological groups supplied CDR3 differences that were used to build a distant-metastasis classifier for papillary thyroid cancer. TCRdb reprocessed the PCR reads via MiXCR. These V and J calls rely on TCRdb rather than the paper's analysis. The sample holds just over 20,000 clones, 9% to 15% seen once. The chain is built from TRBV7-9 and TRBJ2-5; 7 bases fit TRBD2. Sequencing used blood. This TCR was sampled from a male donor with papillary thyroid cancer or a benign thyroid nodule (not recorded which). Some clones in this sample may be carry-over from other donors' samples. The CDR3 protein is CASSPWEGLETQYF. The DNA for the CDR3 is TGTGCCAGCAGTCCATGGGAGGGCCTGGAGACCCAGTACTTC.